The TCR beta chain described here comes from a study of cytomegalovirus exposure and HLA in healthy donors. Comment on this clone: Its antigen remains unknown.

Study-level results: On later analysis, the bulk of CMV-associated TCR beta chains appeared to be HLA-restricted.

The primer mix had 60 Vbeta and 13 Jbeta primers. The method was immunoSEQ multiplex PCR; TCRdb's version includes in-frame clones alone and lacks a portion of them. The data show about 110,000 clones, about three quarters seen once. Germline V gene data show CDR1 as MNHNY and CDR2 as SVGAGI (reference sequence). V gave up 5 bases and J gave up 3 bases, with 13 bases separating them. CDR3 length: 14 amino acids. The sequence was collected from a woman aged 60-70 years in good health and CMV-seropositive. The chain carries TRBV6-6 and TRBJ1-1; D possibly corresponds to TRBD1 (5 bases). Input material: PBMCs. The CDR3 nucleotides read TGTGCCAGCAGTCCAGCGACAGCTCACACTGAAGCTTTCTTT. It codes for CASSPATAHTEAFF.